The clone carrying this T cell receptor beta chain has a handful of counts. The entry originates in a study of T cells after yellow fever vaccination. Each CDR3 protein gets one entry after TCRdb re-called the 5' RACE reads with MiXCR. This table has 300,000 or so distinct CDR3 sequences, around 6.8% appearing once. This clonotype was obtained from a man between 18 and 29 years old who received the YFV17D yellow fever vaccine. The sequencing here drew on PBMCs, taken more than 35 days after the first yellow fever vaccination.

The CDR3 nucleotides read TGTGCCAGCAGCGTTCTGAGTATGGGCGGGGGAACGTACAATGAGCAGTTCTTC. Translated, it gives CASSVLSMGGGTYNEQFF. V is TRBV9 and J is TRBJ2-1; 7 bases agree with TRBD2. Germline trimming cut 2 bases from V and 4 bases from J; bases unmatched to any gene: 15. The CDR3 spans 18 residues. The V gene's germline CDR1 is SGDLS and CDR2 YYNGEE.